This T cell receptor beta chain was sequenced in a study of blood T cell repertoires in COVID-19. Germline CDR1 and CDR2: SEHNR and FQNEAQ (reference sequence). There are 18 residues in the CDR3. Trimming removed 3 bases from V and 0 bases from J; junction bases left unmatched: 6. Clinical history as reported by participants underpinned cohort assignment. Exposed enrollees had met someone with a PCR-confirmed or clinician-diagnosed COVID-19 case at some point within the 2 weeks before study entry. Original handling: From reference gene primer amplification, estimates of nucleated cell counts were derived. Generated by immunoSEQ multiplex PCR, the TCRdb table keeps only in-frame clones and is missing some. That table supplies the V and J calls and clone size; D and trimming were determined from the DNA. The sample contains under 400,000 clones, more than 70% of which appear only once.

Material for sequencing was PBMCs or T cells enriched from blood (not recorded which). The sequence derives from a woman younger than 45 who had been exposed to COVID-19. The genes are TRBV7-9 and TRBJ2-6; 9 bases are shared with TRBD1. This chain's CDR3 is CASSLGQGPSSGANVLTF. The CDR3, as DNA: TGTGCCAGCAGCTTGGGACAGGGACCCTCCTCTGGGGCCAACGTCCTGACTTTC.